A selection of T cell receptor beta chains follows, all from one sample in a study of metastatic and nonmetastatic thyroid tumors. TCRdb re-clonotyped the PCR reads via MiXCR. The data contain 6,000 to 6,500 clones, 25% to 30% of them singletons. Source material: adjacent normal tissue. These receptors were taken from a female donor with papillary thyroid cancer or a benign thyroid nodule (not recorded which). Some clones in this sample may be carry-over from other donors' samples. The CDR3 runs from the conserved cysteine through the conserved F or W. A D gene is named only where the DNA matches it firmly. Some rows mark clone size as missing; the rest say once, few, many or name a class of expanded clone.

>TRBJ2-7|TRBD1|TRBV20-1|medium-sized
CSATPGGEADEQYF
TGCAGTGCAACACCAGGGGGCGAAGCTGACGAGCAGTACTTC
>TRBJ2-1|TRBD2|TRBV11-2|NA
CASSSRLAGGPKQFF
TGTGCCAGCAGCTCCAGACTAGCGGGAGGGCCAAAGCAGTTCTTC
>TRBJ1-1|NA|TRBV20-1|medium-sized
CSARGLGEAFF
TGCAGTGCTAGGGGCTTGGGTGAAGCTTTCTTT
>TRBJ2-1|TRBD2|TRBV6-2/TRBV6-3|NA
CASSFSGSNEQFF
TGTGCCAGCAGTTTTAGCGGGAGTAATGAGCAGTTCTTC
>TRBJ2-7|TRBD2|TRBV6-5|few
CASSWLRTSGHTYEQYF
TGTGCCAGCAGTTGGCTTAGGACTAGCGGGCATACCTACGAGCAGTACTTC
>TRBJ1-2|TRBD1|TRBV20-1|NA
CSAPDRGDGGYTF
TGCAGTGCACCTGACAGGGGGGATGGAGGCTACACCTTC
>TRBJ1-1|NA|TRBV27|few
CASSLSPIVATEAFF
TGTGCCAGCAGTTTATCCCCTATAGTAGCCACTGAAGCTTTCTTT
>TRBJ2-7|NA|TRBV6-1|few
CASSRTASLGYEQYF
TGTGCCAGCAGCCGGACAGCGAGTTTAGGCTACGAGCAGTACTTC
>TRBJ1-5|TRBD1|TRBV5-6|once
CASSLNRGGRFNQPQHF
TGTGCCAGCAGCCTGAACAGGGGAGGGCGATTCAATCAGCCCCAGCATTTT
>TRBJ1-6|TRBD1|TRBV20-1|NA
CSALRTGSSYNSPLHF
TGCAGTGCTCTCCGGACAGGGAGCTCTTATAATTCACCCCTCCACTTT
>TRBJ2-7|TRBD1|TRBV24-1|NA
CATGSTGARNEQYF
TGTGCCACCGGATCGACAGGGGCGAGGAACGAGCAGTACTTC
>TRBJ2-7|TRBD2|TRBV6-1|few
CASSRGGDYEQYF
TGTGCCAGCAGTCGGGGGGGGGACTACGAGCAGTACTTC
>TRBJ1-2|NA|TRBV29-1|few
CSVVLGNGYTF
TGCAGCGTTGTTTTGGGGAACGGCTACACCTTC
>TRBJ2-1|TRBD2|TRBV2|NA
CARRERGYNEQFF
TGTGCCAGGCGGGAGAGGGGCTACAATGAGCAGTTCTTC
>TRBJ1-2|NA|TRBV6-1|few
CASSLASGGYTF
TGTGCCTCTTCCCTGGCGAGCGGTGGCTACACCTTC
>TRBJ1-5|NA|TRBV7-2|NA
CASSLGAVPQHF
TGTGCCAGCAGCTTAGGGGCAGTGCCCCAGCATTTT
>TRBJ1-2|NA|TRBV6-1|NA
CASSEQWEKNGYTF
TGTGCCAGCAGTGAGCAGTGGGAAAAAAATGGCTACACCTTC
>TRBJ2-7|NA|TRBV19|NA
CASSIDGDYEQYF
TGTGCCAGTAGTATAGATGGGGACTACGAGCAGTACTTC
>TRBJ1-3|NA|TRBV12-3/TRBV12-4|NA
CASSRVAGNTIYF
TGTGCCAGCAGCAGGGTCGCAGGAAACACCATATATTTT
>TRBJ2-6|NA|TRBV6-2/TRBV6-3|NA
CASSGLRDGNSGANVLTF
TGTGCCAGCAGTGGCCTCCGGGATGGCAACTCTGGGGCCAACGTCCTGACTTTC
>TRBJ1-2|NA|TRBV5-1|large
CASRTDSQTNYGYTF
TGCGCCAGCAGGACGGACAGCCAAACTAACTATGGCTACACCTTC
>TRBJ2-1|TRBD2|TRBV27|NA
CASSPLGVGLVYNEQFF
TGTGCCAGCAGTCCACTCGGTGTGGGACTAGTCTACAATGAGCAGTTCTTC
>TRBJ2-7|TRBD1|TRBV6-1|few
CASRDQGAQSYEQYF
TGTGCCAGCAGGGACCAGGGGGCTCAATCCTACGAGCAGTACTTC
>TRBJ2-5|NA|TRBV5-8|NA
CASSLARPFETQYF
TGTGCCAGCAGCTTGGCTCGACCGTTTGAGACCCAGTACTTC
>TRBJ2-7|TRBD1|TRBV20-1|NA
CSARAPGQDFSYEQYF
TGCAGTGCTAGAGCACCGGGACAGGACTTCTCCTACGAGCAGTACTTC
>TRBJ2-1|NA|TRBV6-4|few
CASSVVASDFYNEQFF
TGTGCCAGCAGTGTGGTGGCTAGCGATTTCTACAATGAGCAGTTCTTC
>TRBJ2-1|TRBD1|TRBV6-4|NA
CASSKQGAGFGLIEQFF
TGTGCCAGCAGTAAACAGGGGGCCGGGTTCGGTTTGATTGAGCAGTTCTTC
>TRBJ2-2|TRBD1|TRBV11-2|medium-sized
CASSPGQGGTGELFF
TGTGCCAGCAGCCCAGGACAGGGTGGCACCGGGGAGCTGTTTTTT
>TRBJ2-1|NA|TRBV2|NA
CASRGRVSPHEQFF
TGTGCCAGCAGGGGGCGGGTAAGTCCCCATGAGCAGTTCTTC
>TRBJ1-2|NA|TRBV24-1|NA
CATSEVGRSNGYTF
TGTGCCACCAGTGAGGTGGGGCGCAGCAATGGCTACACCTTC
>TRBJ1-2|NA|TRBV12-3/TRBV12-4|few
CASSLERGQYGYTF
TGTGCCAGCAGTTTAGAGCGGGGTCAATATGGCTACACCTTC
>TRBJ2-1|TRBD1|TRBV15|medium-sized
CATSRDSTGSEQFF
TGTGCCACCAGCAGAGATTCGACAGGGAGTGAGCAGTTCTTC
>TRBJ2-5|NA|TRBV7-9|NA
CASSQSLLDQETQYF
TGTGCCAGCAGCCAGTCACTACTAGACCAAGAGACCCAGTACTTC
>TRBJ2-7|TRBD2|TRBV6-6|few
CASSYDSGRAPYEQYF
TGTGCCAGCAGTTACGACAGCGGGAGGGCCCCCTACGAGCAGTACTTC
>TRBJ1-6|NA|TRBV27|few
CASSFLPSGAGNSPLHF
TGTGCCAGCAGTTTCCTCCCCTCCGGGGCGGGGAATTCACCCCTCCACTTT
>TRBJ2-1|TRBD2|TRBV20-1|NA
CSASSCSGGNEQFF
TGCAGTGCTAGCTCTTGTAGCGGGGGAAATGAGCAGTTCTTC
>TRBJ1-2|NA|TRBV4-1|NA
CASSQEATINYGYTF
TGCGCCAGCAGCCAAGAAGCGACGATCAACTATGGCTACACCTTC
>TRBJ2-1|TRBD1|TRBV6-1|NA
CASTSDRGTEQFF
TGTGCCAGCACCTCGGACAGGGGTACTGAGCAGTTCTTC
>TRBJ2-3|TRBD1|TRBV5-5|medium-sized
CASRDRPTDTQYF
TGTGCCAGTCGGGACAGGCCAACAGATACGCAGTATTTT
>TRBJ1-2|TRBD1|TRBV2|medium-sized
CASSRDSFGGYTF
TGTGCCAGCAGTCGGGACAGTTTCGGTGGCTACACCTTC
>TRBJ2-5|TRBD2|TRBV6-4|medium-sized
CASSETSGSGETQYF
TGTGCCAGCAGTGAAACTAGCGGGAGCGGTGAGACCCAGTACTTC
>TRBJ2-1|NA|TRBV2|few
CASKQPGASYNEQFF
TGTGCCAGCAAGCAACCGGGTGCCTCCTACAATGAGCAGTTCTTC
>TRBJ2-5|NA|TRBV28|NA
CASRGRGLQETQYF
TGTGCCAGCCGTGGGCGAGGCCTCCAAGAGACCCAGTACTTC
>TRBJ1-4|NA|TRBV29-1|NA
CSAGGLNNEKLFF
TGCAGCGCCGGGGGGCTTAATAATGAAAAACTGTTTTTT
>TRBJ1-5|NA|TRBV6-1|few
CASKFGGLGNQPQHF
TGTGCCAGCAAATTTGGGGGGTTAGGCAATCAGCCCCAGCATTTT
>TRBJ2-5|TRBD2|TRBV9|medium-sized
CASSNGLAGVRETQYF
TGTGCCAGCAGCAACGGACTAGCGGGAGTAAGAGAGACCCAGTACTTC
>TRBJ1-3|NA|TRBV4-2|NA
CASSQESVAGSSGNTIYF
TGTGCCAGCAGCCAAGAATCGGTCGCGGGCTCCTCTGGAAACACCATATATTTT
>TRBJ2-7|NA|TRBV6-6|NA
CASSYLGGGPQYF
TGTGCCAGCAGTTACTTGGGTGGGGGGCCGCAGTACTTC
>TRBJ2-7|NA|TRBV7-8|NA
CASSLGAGSYEQYF
TGTGCCAGCAGCTTAGGAGCCGGGTCCTACGAGCAGTACTTC
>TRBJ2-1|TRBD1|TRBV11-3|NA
CASSQGQVAGNEQFF
TGTGCCAGCAGCCAGGGACAGGTGGCGGGCAATGAGCAGTTCTTC
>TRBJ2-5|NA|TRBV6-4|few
CASSEAEQETQYF
TGTGCCAGCAGTGAAGCGGAGCAAGAGACCCAGTACTTC
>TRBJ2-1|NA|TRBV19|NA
CASSRSVGSYNEQFF
TGTGCCAGTAGTAGGTCAGTAGGCTCCTACAATGAGCAGTTCTTC
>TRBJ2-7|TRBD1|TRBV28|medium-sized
CASTSGGAGEQYF
TGTGCCAGCACTTCAGGGGGCGCAGGCGAGCAGTACTTC